One and the same sample provided the 21 T cell receptor beta chains below, sequenced in a study of OX40 agonist ivuxolimab in advanced cancers. The receptor library was made with the immunoSEQ multiplex PCR assay. TCRdb retrieved this table from immuneACCESS and kept in-frame rearrangements only. Not all clones are present; in checked studies, unresolved V genes account for under half, and no reason is known for the remainder. The sample records some 17,000 clones, about 87% of which are singletons. The ten largest clones capture approximately 32% of the sample. Here the sequenced sample was CD4+ or CD8+ T cells sorted from blood, taken in a trial of the OX40 agonist ivuxolimab. The receptors were gathered from an adult with an advanced solid tumor such as melanoma, head and neck, liver or kidney cancer.

The chain is built from TRBV28 and TRBJ2-5, with TRBD2 identical over 7 bases. V lost 5 bases to trimming and J lost 5 bases; unmatched junction nucleotides: 11. This CDR3 comprises 15 residues. Per germline, CDR1 MDHEN and CDR2 SYDVKM. CDR3 bases: TGTGCCAGCAGTACCATACTTGGGGGAGGGGAGACCCAGTACTTC. This codes for CASSTILGGGETQYF. Supplemented by reference TRBV28 and TRBJ2-5, the full variable domain reads DVKVTQSSRYLVKRTGEKVFLECVQDMDHENMFWYRQDPGLGLRLIYFSYDVKMKEKGDIPEGYSVSREKKERFSLILESASTNQTSMYLCASSTILGGGETQYFGPGTRLLVL.

V usage is TRBV5-6 and J usage is TRBJ1-2; TRBD1 agrees at 7 bases. This CDR3 is built from 12 residues. The V gene's germline CDR1 is SGHDT and CDR2 YYEEEE. Unmatched junction bases numbered 2, after V lost 4 bases and J lost 5 bases. The DNA for the CDR3 is TGTGCCAGCAGCGGGACAGCGTATGGCTACACCTTC. Protein sequence: CASSGTAYGYTF.

V usage is TRBV28 and J usage is TRBJ2-7, with D perhaps given as TRBD1 or TRBD2 (5 bases each). The germline CDR1 and CDR2 sequences are MDHEN and SYDVKM. Trimming stripped 6 bases from V and 2 bases from J, with 17 bases between. This CDR3 contains 15 residues. CDR3 nucleotides: TGTGCCAGCAGGGGCTCCGGGACCGAGCCCTACGAGCAGTACTTC. Its translation is CASRGSGTEPYEQYF.

The chain combines TRBV6-5 with TRBJ2-7; 12 nucleotides agree with TRBD2. The J segment lost 5 bases and the V segment lost 2 bases, leaving 4 bases of the junction unmatched. Germline-derived CDR1 and CDR2 are MNHEY and SVGAGI. This CDR3 is 15 amino acids long. In DNA, the CDR3 is TGTGCCAGCAGTTACACGACTAGCGGGAGCAACGAGCAGTACTTC. Residues: CASSYTTSGSNEQYF.

In nucleotides, the CDR3 is TGCGCCAGCAGCCAAGTAATCGAGGGATCAGATACGCAGTATTTT. It is translated as CASSQVIEGSDTQYF. V and J are TRBV4-1 and TRBJ2-3; TRBD2 might be the D (5 bases). Germline V lookup: CDR1 MGHRA, CDR2 YSYEKL. The length of the CDR3 is 15 residues. Trimming took off 1 base at V and 4 bases at J, with 12 bases between the two ends.

This chain joins TRBV4-1 and TRBJ2-5, with D possibly being TRBD1 (5 bases). V was clipped by 2 bases and J by 2 bases, with 12 bases between them. The CDR3 is 15 residues long. Germline V CDR1 and CDR2: MGHRA, YSYEKL. CDR3: CASSQPGLKQETQYF. The CDR3 nucleotides are TGCGCCAGCAGCCAACCAGGGCTAAAACAAGAGACCCAGTACTTC.

The V and J genes are TRBV28 and TRBJ2-3, with a tentative D call TRBD1 (6 bases). The V end lost 3 bases, the J end lost 0 bases, and 10 bases lay between the germline ends. There are 15 residues in the CDR3. The V gene's germline CDR1 is MDHEN and CDR2 SYDVKM. The CDR3 DNA follows: TGTGCCAGCAGTTTGGACAGTCCAAGCACAGATACGCAGTATTTT. Its protein product is CASSLDSPSTDTQYF.

This clone was seen more than once but under ten times. V gene TRBV7-8 combines with J gene TRBJ2-2, with D uncertain. V shed 1 base and J shed 4 bases, with 4 bases lying between them. The CDR3 spans 13 residues. Germline CDR1 SGHVS, CDR2 FQNEAQ. The CDR3 DNA follows: TGTGCCAGCAGCTTAGGTGGCACCGGGGAGCTGTTTTTT. The encoded protein is CASSLGGTGELFF.

This clone appeared a few times. The chain combines TRBV7-9 with TRBJ2-1; weak D call: TRBD2 (6 bases). V dropped 3 bases and J dropped 6 bases, with 9 bases sitting between them. Looked up from germline, CDR1 is SEHNR and CDR2 is FQNEAQ (reference sequence). CDR3 length: 13 amino acids. CDR3 protein: CASSFGAGNEQFF. In DNA, the CDR3 is TGTGCCAGCAGCTTTGGAGCGGGCAATGAGCAGTTCTTC.

Here the CDR3 DNA reads TGTGCCAGCAGCCCTTCACAGGGGGTTAGCAATCAGCCCCAGCATTTT. This sequence encodes CASSPSQGVSNQPQHF. The chain is built from TRBV7-2 and TRBJ1-5; 8 bases align to TRBD1. CDR3 length: 16 amino acids. Germline CDR1 is SGHTA and CDR2 is FQGNSA. V lost 5 bases, J lost 0 bases, and 6 bases stayed unmatched.

The chain is built from TRBV18 and TRBJ1-4; the D is unclear. The CDR3 has 15 amino acids. V dropped 3 bases and J dropped 0 bases, with 8 bases sitting between them. Germline-derived CDR1 and CDR2 are KGHSH and LQKENI. This CDR3 is CASSPRDTTNEKLFF. The CDR3 DNA sequence: TGTGCCAGCTCACCGCGAGACACAACTAATGAAAAACTGTTTTTT.

This chain joins TRBV7-8 and TRBJ2-3; 7 nucleotides align to TRBD2. Per the germline V gene, CDR1 is SGHVS and CDR2 is FQNEAQ. With V trimmed by 1 base and J by 3 bases, 7 bases remained unmatched. This CDR3 has 16 residues. The CDR3, as DNA: TGTGCCAGCAGCTTAGGTGGGGGGAGGGAGACAGATACGCAGTATTTT. Translating gives CASSLGGGRETDTQYF.

This chain links TRBV9 with TRBJ2-6; D uncertain. The CDR3 sequence is 16 residues long. Germline assignment: CDR1 SGDLS and CDR2 YYNGEE. Between the trimmed V and J ends, which lost 3 bases and 1 base, there was a span of 11 bases. CDR3 region: CASSAHVESGANVLTF. CDR3 coding DNA: TGTGCCAGCAGCGCCCATGTGGAGTCTGGGGCCAACGTCCTGACTTTC.

V is TRBV4-3 and J is TRBJ2-5, with a possible D match to TRBD1 (6 bases). V was pared by 2 bases and J by 4 bases, with 14 bases between. Per the germline V gene, CDR1 is LGHNA and CDR2 is YSLEER. The CDR3 consists of 15 residues. CDR3: CASSQKDRKGETQYF. Written as DNA, the CDR3 is TGCGCCAGCAGCCAAAAAGACAGGAAAGGAGAGACCCAGTACTTC.

The J gene is TRBJ2-1, the V gene TRBV7-2, with D possibly matching TRBD2 (5 bases). The length of the CDR3 is 14 residues. The germline V gene encodes CDR1 SGHTA and CDR2 FQGNSA. V shed 5 bases and J shed 5 bases, with 13 bases lying between them. The CDR3 DNA sequence: TGTGCCAGCAGCGTCGCACTGCGGGACAATGAGCAGTTCTTC. Protein sequence: CASSVALRDNEQFF.

V gene TRBV4-1 combines with J gene TRBJ1-2; 7 bases are shared with TRBD1. V trimming: 1 base; J trimming: 4 bases; junction bases outside the gene matches: 6. The CDR3 covers 15 residues. Germline CDR1 is MGHRA and CDR2 is YSYEKL. CDR3 in DNA: TGCGCCAGCAGCCAAGGGACAGGACTTTTCTATGGCTACACCTTC. It codes for CASSQGTGLFYGYTF.

This rearrangement joins TRBV28 to TRBJ1-2; D gene ambiguous. Germline V gene sequence: CDR1 MDHEN, CDR2 SYDVKM. The CDR3 runs 15 residues. Trimming removed 7 bases from V and 1 base from J, with 16 bases in between. The CDR3 region has the DNA TGTGCCAGCACTGCTTGGTCCCCGATTAACTATGGCTACACCTTC. Amino acid sequence: CASTAWSPINYGYTF.

The chain joins TRBV2 to TRBJ2-1; tentatively, D is TRBD2 (6 bases). Trimming removed 1 base from V and 4 bases from J, with 11 bases in between. Germline loops: CDR1 SNHLY, CDR2 FYNNEI. The CDR3 runs to 15 residues. This chain's CDR3 is CASSEGLARYNEQFF. DNA for the CDR3: TGTGCCAGCAGTGAAGGTCTAGCGAGATACAATGAGCAGTTCTTC. The full variable domain, with the rest looked up from reference TRBV2 and TRBJ2-1, is EPEVTQTPSHQVTQMGQEVILRCVPISNHLYFYWYRQILGQKVEFLVSFYNNEISEKSEIFDDQFSVERPDGSNFTLKIRSTKLEDSAMYFCASSEGLARYNEQFFGPGTRLTVL.

This chain links TRBV7-9 with TRBJ1-2; no reliable D call. CDR1 is SEHNR and CDR2 is FQNEAQ in the germline V gene (reference sequence). The CDR3 extends over 15 amino acids. Trimming shortened V by 1 base and J by 8 bases, and 17 bases separated the two germline ends. This CDR3 is CASSLVGVLIRGYTF. CDR3 nucleotides: TGTGCCAGCAGCTTAGTCGGGGTTTTGATCCGCGGCTACACCTTC.

The sample holds one count of this clone. V usage is TRBV30 and J usage is TRBJ1-1; TRBD1 might be the D (5 bases). The ends were cut back, 1 base at V and 1 base at J, with 10 bases in the middle. Germline values: CDR1 GTSNPN, CDR2 SVGIG (reference sequence). The CDR3 is 14 amino acids. The CDR3 DNA reads as TGTGCCTGGAGTGAAACAGGTGAGAACACTGAAGCTTTCTTT. As protein: CAWSETGENTEAFF.

V usage is TRBV7-9 and J usage is TRBJ2-7; D not resolved. CDR1 is SEHNR and CDR2 is FQNEAQ in the germline V gene (reference sequence). V gave up 6 bases and J gave up 2 bases, with 14 bases separating them. There are 14 residues in the CDR3. In DNA form, the CDR3 reads TGTGCCAGCAGTCATGCCCTCCGACCCTACGAGCAGTACTTC. This translates into CASSHALRPYEQYF.